Listed below are T cell receptor beta chains from one sample, sequenced in a study of blood T cell repertoires in COVID-19. Profiling relied on immunoSEQ multiplex PCR, and the TCRdb table lists in-frame clones only, not all of them. The data show 55,000 to 90,000 clones, about nine tenths seen once. Specimen: peripheral blood. Source of these receptors: a woman aged 55-75 years with acute or convalescent COVID-19. CDR3s leave out the opening cysteine and the closing phenylalanine or tryptophan. The D gene is left open where the match is weak.

j_call: TRBJ2-3; v_call: TRBV10-1; cdr3_length: 12; d_call: TRBD2; cdr3_aa: ASSRTSLTDTQY
j_call: TRBJ2-7; v_call: TRBV12-5; cdr3_length: 12; d_call: TRBD1; cdr3_aa: ASGPRQGTHEQY
j_call: TRBJ1-1; v_call: TRBV27; cdr3_length: 13; d_call: TRBD1; cdr3_aa: ASSDRGPRHLEAF
j_call: TRBJ1-5; v_call: TRBV6-5; cdr3_length: 12; d_call: .; cdr3_aa: ASSYHRDNQPQH
j_call: TRBJ1-3; v_call: TRBV5-4; cdr3_length: 13; d_call: .; cdr3_aa: ASSSGGVSGNTIY
j_call: TRBJ2-7; v_call: TRBV9; cdr3_length: 13; d_call: TRBD2; cdr3_aa: ASSVTSGGTYEQY
j_call: TRBJ2-3; v_call: TRBV7-6; cdr3_length: 11; d_call: TRBD2; cdr3_aa: ASSRLATDTQY
j_call: TRBJ1-1; v_call: TRBV19; cdr3_length: 10; d_call: .; cdr3_aa: ASSTNSMVAF
j_call: TRBJ1-6; v_call: TRBV27; cdr3_length: 14; d_call: .; cdr3_aa: ASSQVMDSYNSPLH
j_call: TRBJ2-2; v_call: TRBV7-2; cdr3_length: 11; d_call: TRBD1; cdr3_aa: ASSLQGAGELF
j_call: TRBJ1-6; v_call: TRBV19; cdr3_length: 12; d_call: .; cdr3_aa: ASSIEVRLSPLH
j_call: TRBJ2-5; v_call: TRBV21-1; cdr3_length: 13; d_call: .; cdr3_aa: ASSKNGGGGETQY
j_call: TRBJ1-1; v_call: TRBV28; cdr3_length: 13; d_call: TRBD1; cdr3_aa: ASTLPTGSYTEAF
j_call: TRBJ1-1; v_call: TRBV5-4; cdr3_length: 13; d_call: .; cdr3_aa: ASSLGRGTNTEAF
j_call: TRBJ2-2; v_call: TRBV2; cdr3_length: 12; d_call: TRBD1; cdr3_aa: ASIGTGWGGELF
j_call: TRBJ1-2; v_call: TRBV6-5; cdr3_length: 11; d_call: .; cdr3_aa: ASRDSGYYGYT
j_call: TRBJ2-7; v_call: TRBV27; cdr3_length: 14; d_call: TRBD1; cdr3_aa: ASSPSGQGVSYEQY
j_call: TRBJ1-1; v_call: TRBV6-5; cdr3_length: 11; d_call: .; cdr3_aa: ASKRGGDTEAF
j_call: TRBJ1-1; v_call: TRBV6-1; cdr3_length: 12; d_call: TRBD1; cdr3_aa: ASSEGQKNTEAF
j_call: TRBJ2-2; v_call: TRBV25-1; cdr3_length: 14; d_call: .; cdr3_aa: ASRNRGAVNTGELF
j_call: TRBJ1-1; v_call: TRBV5-1; cdr3_length: 14; d_call: .; cdr3_aa: ASSPGDLSMNTEAF
j_call: TRBJ1-1; v_call: TRBV7-6; cdr3_length: 12; d_call: .; cdr3_aa: ASSPGGANTEAF
j_call: TRBJ2-1; v_call: TRBV27; cdr3_length: 14; d_call: .; cdr3_aa: ASRPAKGPGEDEQF
j_call: TRBJ2-1; v_call: TRBV9; cdr3_length: 14; d_call: TRBD2; cdr3_aa: ASSVALLAGVSEQF
j_call: TRBJ2-2; v_call: TRBV10-3; cdr3_length: 12; d_call: TRBD1; cdr3_aa: AIRGTGDTGELF
j_call: TRBJ2-3; v_call: TRBV4-1; cdr3_length: 14; d_call: .; cdr3_aa: ASSQETAGGTDTQY
j_call: TRBJ1-4; v_call: TRBV11-2; cdr3_length: 13; d_call: .; cdr3_aa: ASRSGRGIGEKLF
j_call: TRBJ1-5; v_call: TRBV4-1; cdr3_length: 17; d_call: .; cdr3_aa: ASSQDDPFGIRWHQPQH
j_call: TRBJ2-3; v_call: TRBV7-3; cdr3_length: 15; d_call: .; cdr3_aa: ASSQDVSGRGTDTQY
j_call: TRBJ1-5; v_call: TRBV24-1; cdr3_length: 7; d_call: .; cdr3_aa: ATSERQH
j_call: TRBJ2-1; v_call: TRBV7-8; cdr3_length: 15; d_call: TRBD1; cdr3_aa: ASSLTPGTGGYNEQF
j_call: TRBJ2-7; v_call: TRBV10-2; cdr3_length: 12; d_call: .; cdr3_aa: ASTSSTLAYEQY
j_call: TRBJ1-5; v_call: TRBV6-5; cdr3_length: 13; d_call: TRBD1; cdr3_aa: ASSGLDRAYQPQH
j_call: TRBJ2-7; v_call: TRBV6-1; cdr3_length: 12; d_call: TRBD1; cdr3_aa: ASSELDRGGEQY
j_call: TRBJ2-4; v_call: TRBV28; cdr3_length: 12; d_call: TRBD2; cdr3_aa: ASSSGGLPNIQY
j_call: TRBJ2-1; v_call: TRBV3-1/TRBV3-2; cdr3_length: 9; d_call: .; cdr3_aa: ASRLYNEQF
j_call: TRBJ2-2; v_call: TRBV7-3; cdr3_length: 12; d_call: .; cdr3_aa: ASSLGPLTGELF
j_call: TRBJ1-5; v_call: TRBV7-9; cdr3_length: 12; d_call: .; cdr3_aa: ASSLAGEGQPQH
j_call: TRBJ2-1; v_call: TRBV30; cdr3_length: 12; d_call: .; cdr3_aa: AWSWLSPYNEQF
j_call: TRBJ1-5; v_call: TRBV6-1; cdr3_length: 15; d_call: .; cdr3_aa: ASSDPGGEYSNQPQH
j_call: TRBJ2-2; v_call: TRBV3-1/TRBV3-2; cdr3_length: 12; d_call: .; cdr3_aa: ASSQDMRAGELF
j_call: TRBJ2-3; v_call: TRBV7-2; cdr3_length: 13; d_call: .; cdr3_aa: ASSLDGGPTDTQY
j_call: TRBJ2-3; v_call: TRBV7-6; cdr3_length: 14; d_call: TRBD2; cdr3_aa: ASSERGSGGPDTQY
j_call: TRBJ2-5; v_call: TRBV7-3; cdr3_length: 13; d_call: TRBD1; cdr3_aa: ASSPWGTGGETQY
j_call: TRBJ2-2; v_call: TRBV5-1; cdr3_length: 14; d_call: TRBD2; cdr3_aa: ASSHASGGNTGELF
j_call: TRBJ2-7; v_call: TRBV5-4; cdr3_length: 11; d_call: .; cdr3_aa: ASGVQGTYEQY
j_call: TRBJ2-7; v_call: TRBV6-5; cdr3_length: 12; d_call: .; cdr3_aa: ASSPGTVSYEQY
j_call: TRBJ1-4; v_call: TRBV24-1; cdr3_length: 13; d_call: .; cdr3_aa: ATSDSGTTNEKLF
j_call: TRBJ2-3; v_call: TRBV7-9; cdr3_length: 14; d_call: .; cdr3_aa: ASIREGGRSTDTQY
j_call: TRBJ1-2; v_call: TRBV27; cdr3_length: 10; d_call: TRBD1; cdr3_aa: ASSPGGYGYT
j_call: TRBJ2-7; v_call: TRBV25-1; cdr3_length: 11; d_call: .; cdr3_aa: ASSVPWGDEQY